A selection of T cell receptor beta chains follows, all from one sample in a study of blood T cells in healthy people across ages. TCRdb called the 5' RACE reads again in MiXCR, with one record for every CDR3 protein. The data hold roughly 800,000 distinct CDR3 sequences, with roughly 25% observed a single time. The same data also contributed to another study, on T cells of mothers and their children.

Sequencing used blood. Receptors were obtained from a boy younger than 18 in good health. The CDR3 runs from the conserved cysteine through the conserved F or W. Fields, in order: D gene, V gene, J gene, clone size, CDR3 DNA, CDR3 protein. A D gene is named only where the DNA matches it firmly. Size values are once, few and many counts, or a class for expanded clones, and some rows have none.

d_call: NA; v_call: TRBV12-3/TRBV12-4; j_call: TRBJ2-1; clone_size: NA; cdr3_nt: TGTGCCAGCAATTGGGGGGCCCGTAATGAGCAGTTCTTC; cdr3_aa: CASNWGARNEQFF
d_call: NA; v_call: TRBV29-1; j_call: TRBJ2-5; clone_size: NA; cdr3_nt: TGCAGCGTTGGAATAACCTGGGAAGAGACCCAGTACTTC; cdr3_aa: CSVGITWEETQYF
d_call: NA; v_call: TRBV15; j_call: TRBJ2-7; clone_size: NA; cdr3_nt: TGTGCCACCAGCAAAGCAGGGGCAATACCCTCCTACGAGCAGTACTTC; cdr3_aa: CATSKAGAIPSYEQYF
d_call: NA; v_call: TRBV6-1; j_call: TRBJ1-2; clone_size: NA; cdr3_nt: TGTGCCAGCAGTGTGGCCGAGAACTATGGCTACACCTTC; cdr3_aa: CASSVAENYGYTF
d_call: NA; v_call: TRBV12-5; j_call: TRBJ1-2; clone_size: NA; cdr3_nt: TGTGCTAGTGGTTTGGTACCGGCATCCATCCTATATGGCTACACCTTC; cdr3_aa: CASGLVPASILYGYTF
d_call: NA; v_call: TRBV5-1; j_call: TRBJ1-3; clone_size: once; cdr3_nt: TGCGCCAGCAGCTCGTCAGGGGACATCGAAAACACCATATATTTT; cdr3_aa: CASSSSGDIENTIYF
d_call: NA; v_call: TRBV4-2; j_call: TRBJ1-1; clone_size: NA; cdr3_nt: TGTGCCAGCAGCCAAGATATAGGTATCACTGAAGCTTTCTTT; cdr3_aa: CASSQDIGITEAFF
d_call: NA; v_call: TRBV5-1; j_call: TRBJ1-1; clone_size: NA; cdr3_nt: TGCGCCAGCAGCCTGGGGTACCAGGGGATCTTGAACACTGAAGCTTTCTTT; cdr3_aa: CASSLGYQGILNTEAFF
d_call: TRBD1; v_call: TRBV19; j_call: TRBJ1-4; clone_size: few; cdr3_nt: TGTGCCAGTAGTTCTGGGACAGCAACTAATGAAAAACTGTTTTTT; cdr3_aa: CASSSGTATNEKLFF
d_call: TRBD1; v_call: TRBV11-2; j_call: TRBJ2-5; clone_size: NA; cdr3_nt: TGTGCCAGCAGCTTAGGAGGGACAGGGCCGGAGACCCAGTACTTC; cdr3_aa: CASSLGGTGPETQYF
d_call: TRBD2; v_call: TRBV7-2; j_call: TRBJ2-1; clone_size: once; cdr3_nt: TGCGCCAGTGCACCGGGACTAGCCATCAATGAGCAGTTCTTC; cdr3_aa: CASAPGLAINEQFF
d_call: TRBD1; v_call: TRBV12-3/TRBV12-4; j_call: TRBJ2-3; clone_size: NA; cdr3_nt: TGTGCCAGCAGTTTATTTCGCCAGACAGGGGGGCCGCAGTATTTT; cdr3_aa: CASSLFRQTGGPQYF
d_call: NA; v_call: TRBV7-9; j_call: TRBJ2-7; clone_size: NA; cdr3_nt: TGTGCCAGCAGCTTAGCGCGCGAACGCCTTTCCTTC; cdr3_aa: CASSLARERLSF
d_call: TRBD1; v_call: TRBV6-6; j_call: TRBJ1-6; clone_size: few; cdr3_nt: TGTGCCAGCAGTCGACGGGACAGGGGCTATAATTCACCCCTCCACTTT; cdr3_aa: CASSRRDRGYNSPLHF
d_call: TRBD2; v_call: TRBV3-1; j_call: TRBJ2-2; clone_size: NA; cdr3_nt: TGTGCCAGCAGCCAAGTAGGACTAGCGGGGGACTACGGGGAGCTGTTTTTT; cdr3_aa: CASSQVGLAGDYGELFF
d_call: NA; v_call: TRBV7-2; j_call: TRBJ2-1; clone_size: NA; cdr3_nt: TGTGCCAGCCAGGACGGAGCCTCCTACAATGAGCAGTTCTTC; cdr3_aa: CASQDGASYNEQFF
d_call: TRBD2; v_call: TRBV4-2; j_call: TRBJ2-7; clone_size: few; cdr3_nt: TGTGCCAGCAGCCCCGACCCAAGGCGGGGAAGCGGGACCTACGAGCAGTACTTC; cdr3_aa: CASSPDPRRGSGTYEQYF
d_call: NA; v_call: TRBV5-1; j_call: TRBJ1-1; clone_size: NA; cdr3_nt: TGCGCCAGCAGCTTAAAAGGATCGAACACTGAAGCTTTCTTT; cdr3_aa: CASSLKGSNTEAFF
d_call: TRBD2; v_call: TRBV5-1; j_call: TRBJ2-1; clone_size: few; cdr3_nt: TGCGCCAGCAGCCCCCGGAGCCCCGGGACTAGTTACAATGAGCAGTTCTTC; cdr3_aa: CASSPRSPGTSYNEQFF
d_call: NA; v_call: TRBV25-1; j_call: TRBJ2-1; clone_size: few; cdr3_nt: TGTGCCAGCAGTGACCAAGGCTCCTACAATGAGCAGTTCTTC; cdr3_aa: CASSDQGSYNEQFF
d_call: NA; v_call: TRBV6-5; j_call: TRBJ2-5; clone_size: NA; cdr3_nt: TGTGCCAGCAGTCCTGATGCGGAGACCCAGTACTTC; cdr3_aa: CASSPDAETQYF
d_call: NA; v_call: TRBV2; j_call: TRBJ1-4; clone_size: few; cdr3_nt: TGTGCCAGCAGTGAGGGGGGGATGTTTTTT; cdr3_aa: CASSEGGMFF
d_call: TRBD1; v_call: TRBV7-2; j_call: TRBJ1-2; clone_size: NA; cdr3_nt: TGTGCCAGCAGCACCGGACAGGGCGTGGATGGCTACACCTTC; cdr3_aa: CASSTGQGVDGYTF
d_call: NA; v_call: TRBV11-2; j_call: TRBJ1-4; clone_size: NA; cdr3_nt: TGTGCCAGCAGCTTGTGGCTAGGGGAAAAACTGTTTTTT; cdr3_aa: CASSLWLGEKLFF
d_call: TRBD2; v_call: TRBV7-2; j_call: TRBJ2-5; clone_size: few; cdr3_nt: TGTGCCAGCAGCCTTAGCGGGACCCTCCAAGAGACCCAGTACTTC; cdr3_aa: CASSLSGTLQETQYF
d_call: NA; v_call: TRBV5-1; j_call: TRBJ1-1; clone_size: few; cdr3_nt: TGCGCCAGCAGCCTTACCGCTACTGAAGCTTTCTTT; cdr3_aa: CASSLTATEAFF
d_call: NA; v_call: TRBV12-3/TRBV12-4; j_call: TRBJ1-4; clone_size: few; cdr3_nt: TGTGCCAGCAGTTTTAGCCCGAAGGGGGAAAAACTGTTTTTT; cdr3_aa: CASSFSPKGEKLFF
d_call: TRBD1; v_call: TRBV6-6; j_call: TRBJ2-5; clone_size: few; cdr3_nt: TGTGCCAGCAGATCGACAGGGCTCGGCGAGACCCAGTACTTC; cdr3_aa: CASRSTGLGETQYF
d_call: NA; v_call: TRBV5-1; j_call: TRBJ1-2; clone_size: NA; cdr3_nt: TGCGCCAGCAGTGGGGAGGACGGCTATGGCTACACCTTC; cdr3_aa: CASSGEDGYGYTF
d_call: TRBD1; v_call: TRBV5-1; j_call: TRBJ2-3; clone_size: few; cdr3_nt: TGCGCCAGCAGCCCTCCCGGGACAGGGAGCACAGATACGCAGTATTTT; cdr3_aa: CASSPPGTGSTDTQYF
d_call: TRBD1; v_call: TRBV20-1; j_call: TRBJ2-7; clone_size: NA; cdr3_nt: TGCAGTGCCCTGCTTAAGGGGGCCGAGCAGTACTTC; cdr3_aa: CSALLKGAEQYF
d_call: NA; v_call: TRBV7-9; j_call: TRBJ2-5; clone_size: few; cdr3_nt: TGTGCCAGCAGCTGGGACACCCAAGCTCAAGAGACCCAGTACTTC; cdr3_aa: CASSWDTQAQETQYF
d_call: TRBD1; v_call: TRBV11-1; j_call: TRBJ1-1; clone_size: few; cdr3_nt: TGTGCCAGCAGCCCGCGGACAGGGGGCCCTGAAGCTTTCTTT; cdr3_aa: CASSPRTGGPEAFF
d_call: NA; v_call: TRBV28; j_call: TRBJ2-7; clone_size: few; cdr3_nt: TGTGCCAGCAGTTTATCTTTTTACGAGCAGTACTTC; cdr3_aa: CASSLSFYEQYF
d_call: NA; v_call: TRBV5-5; j_call: TRBJ1-2; clone_size: NA; cdr3_nt: TGTGCCAGCAGCTTGGCCCTGAGGCAATATGGCTACACCTTC; cdr3_aa: CASSLALRQYGYTF
d_call: NA; v_call: TRBV28; j_call: TRBJ1-2; clone_size: NA; cdr3_nt: TGTGCCACCAGGCAGGGCTTCCAGGGCTACACCTTC; cdr3_aa: CATRQGFQGYTF
d_call: NA; v_call: TRBV15; j_call: TRBJ2-5; clone_size: few; cdr3_nt: TGTGCCACCAGCAGAGATCCCAGAAGGGTAGCCCAAGAGACCCAGTACTTC; cdr3_aa: CATSRDPRRVAQETQYF
d_call: NA; v_call: TRBV3-1; j_call: TRBJ2-7; clone_size: few; cdr3_nt: TGTGCCAGCAGCCAAGGCAGTCCGGGGGAGCAGTACTTC; cdr3_aa: CASSQGSPGEQYF